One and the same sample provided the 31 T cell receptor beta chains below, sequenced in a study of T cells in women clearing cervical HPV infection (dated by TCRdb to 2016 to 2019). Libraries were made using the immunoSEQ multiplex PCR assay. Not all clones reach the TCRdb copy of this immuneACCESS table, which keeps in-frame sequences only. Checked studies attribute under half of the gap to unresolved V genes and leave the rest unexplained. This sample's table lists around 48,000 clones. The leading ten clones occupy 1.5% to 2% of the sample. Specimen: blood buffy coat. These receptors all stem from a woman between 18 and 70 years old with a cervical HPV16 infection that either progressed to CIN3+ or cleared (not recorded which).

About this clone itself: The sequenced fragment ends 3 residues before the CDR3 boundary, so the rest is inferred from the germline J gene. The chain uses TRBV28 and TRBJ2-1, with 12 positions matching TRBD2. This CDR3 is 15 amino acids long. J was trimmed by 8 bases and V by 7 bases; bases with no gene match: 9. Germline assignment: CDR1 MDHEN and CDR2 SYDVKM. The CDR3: CASTTGTSGLDEQFF. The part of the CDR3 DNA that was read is TGTGCCAGCACTACCGGGACTAGCGGGTTGGATGAG.

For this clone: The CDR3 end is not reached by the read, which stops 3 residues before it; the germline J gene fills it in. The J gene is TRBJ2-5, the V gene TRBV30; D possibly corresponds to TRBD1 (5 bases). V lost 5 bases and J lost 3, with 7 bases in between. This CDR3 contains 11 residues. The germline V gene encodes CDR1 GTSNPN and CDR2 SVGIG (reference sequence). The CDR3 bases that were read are TGTGCCTGGGTCAGGGAAGAGACC. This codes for CAWVREET. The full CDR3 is CAWVREETQYF. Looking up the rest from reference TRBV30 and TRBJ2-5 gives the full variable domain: SQTIHQWPATLVQPVGSPLSLECTVEGTSNPNLYWYRQAAGRGLQLLFYSVGIGQISSEVPQNLSASRPQDRQFILSSKKLLLSDSGFYLCAWVREETQYFGPGTRLLVL.

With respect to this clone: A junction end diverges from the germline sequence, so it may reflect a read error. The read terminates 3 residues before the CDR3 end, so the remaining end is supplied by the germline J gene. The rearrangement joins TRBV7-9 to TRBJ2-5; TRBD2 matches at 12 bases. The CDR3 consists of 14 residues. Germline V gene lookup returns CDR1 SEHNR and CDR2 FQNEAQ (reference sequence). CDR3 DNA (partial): TGTGCCAGCAGCCTAGCGGGGGGGCCAGAGACC. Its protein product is CASSLAGGPET. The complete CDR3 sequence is CASSLAGGPETQYF. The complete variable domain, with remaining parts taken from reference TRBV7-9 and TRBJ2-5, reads DTGVSQNPRHKITKRGQNVTFRCDPISEHNRLYWYRQTLGQGPEFLTYFQNEAQLEKSRLLSDRFSAERPKGSFSTLEIQRTEQGDSAMYLCASSLAGGPETQYFGPGTRLLVL.

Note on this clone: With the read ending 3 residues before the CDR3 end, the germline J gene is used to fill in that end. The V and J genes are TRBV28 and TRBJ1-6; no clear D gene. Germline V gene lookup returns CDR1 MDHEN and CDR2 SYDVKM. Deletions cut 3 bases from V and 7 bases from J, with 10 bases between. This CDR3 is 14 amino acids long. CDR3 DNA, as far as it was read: TGTGCCAGCAGTTTGGCAGGCGGGAATTCACCC. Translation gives CASSLAGGNSP. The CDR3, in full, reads CASSLAGGNSPLHF.

Incomplete CDR3 DNA: TGCAGTGCTAGGGGGGACAGTAATGAAAAA. It is translated as CSARGDSNEK. In full, the CDR3 is CSARGDSNEKLFF. V is TRBV20-1 and J is TRBJ1-4, with TRBD1 identical over 7 bases. With the read ending 3 residues before the CDR3 end, the germline J gene is used to fill in that end. V shed 3 bases and J 4 bases; nucleotides not matched to a gene: 2. Germline loops: CDR1 DFQATT, CDR2 SNEGSKA (reference sequence). CDR3 length: 13 residues.

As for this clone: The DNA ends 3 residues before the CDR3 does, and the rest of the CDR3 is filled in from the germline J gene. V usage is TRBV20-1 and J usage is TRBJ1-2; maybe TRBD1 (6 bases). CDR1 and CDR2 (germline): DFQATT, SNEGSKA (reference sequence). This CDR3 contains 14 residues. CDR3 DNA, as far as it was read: TGCAGTGCTAGTCCCCGCAACACAGGGAGGGGC. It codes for CSASPRNTGRG. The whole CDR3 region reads CSASPRNTGRGYTF.

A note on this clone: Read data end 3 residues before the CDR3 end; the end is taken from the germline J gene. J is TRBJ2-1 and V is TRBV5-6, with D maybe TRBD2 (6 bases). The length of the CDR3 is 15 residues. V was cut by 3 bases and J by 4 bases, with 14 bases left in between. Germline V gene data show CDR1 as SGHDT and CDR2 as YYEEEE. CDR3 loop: CASSWTAGMYNEQFF. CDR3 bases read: TGTGCCAGCAGCTGGACGGCGGGAATGTACAATGAG. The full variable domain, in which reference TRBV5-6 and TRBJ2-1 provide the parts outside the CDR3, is DAGVTQSPTHLIKTRGQQVTLRCSPKSGHDTVSWYQQALGQGPQFIFQYYEEEERQRGNFPDRFSGHQFPNYSSELNVNALLLGDSALYLCASSWTAGMYNEQFFGPGTRLTVL.

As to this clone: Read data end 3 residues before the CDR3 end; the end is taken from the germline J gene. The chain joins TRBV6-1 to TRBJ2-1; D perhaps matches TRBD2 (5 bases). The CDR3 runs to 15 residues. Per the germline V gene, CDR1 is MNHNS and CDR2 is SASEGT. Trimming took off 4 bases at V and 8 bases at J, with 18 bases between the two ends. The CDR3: CASSVQSGSMDEQFF. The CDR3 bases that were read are TGTGCCAGCAGTGTACAGTCGGGGTCCATGGATGAG.

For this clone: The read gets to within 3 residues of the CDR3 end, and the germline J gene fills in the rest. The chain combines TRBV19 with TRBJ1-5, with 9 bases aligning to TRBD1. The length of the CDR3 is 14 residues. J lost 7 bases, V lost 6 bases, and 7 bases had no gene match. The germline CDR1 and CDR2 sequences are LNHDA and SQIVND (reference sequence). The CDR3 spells CASSPTGGGQPQHF. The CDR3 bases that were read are TGTGCCAGTAGCCCAACAGGGGGCGGGCAGCCC.

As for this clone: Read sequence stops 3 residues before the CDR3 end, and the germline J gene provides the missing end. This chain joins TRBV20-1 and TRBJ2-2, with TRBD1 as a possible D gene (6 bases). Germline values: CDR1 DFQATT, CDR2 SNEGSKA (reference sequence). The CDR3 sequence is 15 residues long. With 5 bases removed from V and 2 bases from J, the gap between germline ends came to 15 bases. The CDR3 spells CSAPALTGNTGELFF. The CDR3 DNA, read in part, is TGCAGTGCTCCCGCCCTGACAGGAAACACCGGGGAG.

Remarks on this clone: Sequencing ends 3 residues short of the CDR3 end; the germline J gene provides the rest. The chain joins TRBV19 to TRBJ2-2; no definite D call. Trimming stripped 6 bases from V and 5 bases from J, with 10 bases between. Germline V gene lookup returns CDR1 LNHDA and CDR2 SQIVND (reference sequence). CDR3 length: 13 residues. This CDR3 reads CASSPSWTGELFF. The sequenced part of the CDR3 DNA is TGTGCCAGTAGCCCCAGTTGGACCGGGGAG. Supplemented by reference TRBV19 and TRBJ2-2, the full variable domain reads DGGITQSPKYLFRKEGQNVTLSCEQNLNHDAMYWYRQDPGQGLRLIYYSQIVNDFQKGDIAEGYSVSREKKESFPLTVTSAQKNPTAFYLCASSPSWTGELFFGEGSRLTVL.

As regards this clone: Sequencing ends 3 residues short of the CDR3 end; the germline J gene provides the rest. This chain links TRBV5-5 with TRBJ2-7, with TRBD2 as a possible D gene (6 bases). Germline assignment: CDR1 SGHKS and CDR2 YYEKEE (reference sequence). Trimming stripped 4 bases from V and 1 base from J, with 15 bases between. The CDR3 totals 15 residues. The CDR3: CASSPGTFTSYEQYF. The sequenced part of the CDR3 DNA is TGTGCCAGCAGCCCGGGGACTTTTACTTCCTACGAG.

CDR3 amino acids: CASSSSGTGYNSPLHF. Partial CDR3 DNA: TGTGCCAGCAGTTCGTCCGGGACAGGTTATAATTCACCC. The V gene is TRBV6-2 or TRBV6-3, the J gene TRBJ1-6, with 8 positions matching TRBD1. The read gets to within 3 residues of the CDR3 end, and the germline J gene fills in the rest. Germline values: CDR1 MNHEY, CDR2 SVGEGT. The CDR3 runs 16 residues. The V gene end was trimmed by 4 bases and the J gene end by 4 bases; junction bases not matched to a gene: 6.

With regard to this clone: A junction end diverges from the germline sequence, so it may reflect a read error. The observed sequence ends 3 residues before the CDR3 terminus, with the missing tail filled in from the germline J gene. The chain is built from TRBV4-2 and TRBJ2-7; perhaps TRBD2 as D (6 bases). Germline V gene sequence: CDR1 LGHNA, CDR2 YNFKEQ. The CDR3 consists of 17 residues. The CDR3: CASSQGNSGSSSYEQYF. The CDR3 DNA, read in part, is TGCGCCAGCAGCCAAGGAAATAGCGGTTCTAGCTCCTACGAG.

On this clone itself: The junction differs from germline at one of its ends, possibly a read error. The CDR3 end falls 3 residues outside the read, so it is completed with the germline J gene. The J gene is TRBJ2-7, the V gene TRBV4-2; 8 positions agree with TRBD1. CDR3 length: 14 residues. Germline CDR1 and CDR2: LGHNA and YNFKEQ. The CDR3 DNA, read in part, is TGCGCCAGCAGTCGAACTGACAGGGGCTACGAG. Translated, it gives CASSRTDRGYE. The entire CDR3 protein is CASSRTDRGYEQYF.

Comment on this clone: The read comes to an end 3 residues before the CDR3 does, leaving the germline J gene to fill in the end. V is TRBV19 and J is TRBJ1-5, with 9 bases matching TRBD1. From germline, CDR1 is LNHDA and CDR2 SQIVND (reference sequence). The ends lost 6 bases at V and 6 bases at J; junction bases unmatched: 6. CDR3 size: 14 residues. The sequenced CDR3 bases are TGTGCCAGTAGCCCACAGGGGGCAGGTCAGCCC. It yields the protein CASSPQGAGQP. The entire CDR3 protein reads CASSPQGAGQPQHF. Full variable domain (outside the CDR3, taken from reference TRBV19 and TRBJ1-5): DGGITQSPKYLFRKEGQNVTLSCEQNLNHDAMYWYRQDPGQGLRLIYYSQIVNDFQKGDIAEGYSVSREKKESFPLTVTSAQKNPTAFYLCASSPQGAGQPQHFGDGTRLSIL.

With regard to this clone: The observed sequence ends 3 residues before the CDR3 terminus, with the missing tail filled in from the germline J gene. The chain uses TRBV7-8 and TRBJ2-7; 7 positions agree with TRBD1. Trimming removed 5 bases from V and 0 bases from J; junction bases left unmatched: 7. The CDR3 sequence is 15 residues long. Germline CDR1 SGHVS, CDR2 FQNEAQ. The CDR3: CASSIRQGSSYEQYF. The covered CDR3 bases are TGTGCCAGCAGCATCAGACAGGGAAGCTCCTACGAG. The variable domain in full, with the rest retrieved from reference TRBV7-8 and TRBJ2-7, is GAGVSQSPRYKVAKRGQDVALRCDPISGHVSLFWYQQALGQGPEFLTYFQNEAQLDKSGLPSDRFFAERPEGSVSTLKIQRTQQEDSAVYLCASSIRQGSSYEQYFGPGTRLTVT.

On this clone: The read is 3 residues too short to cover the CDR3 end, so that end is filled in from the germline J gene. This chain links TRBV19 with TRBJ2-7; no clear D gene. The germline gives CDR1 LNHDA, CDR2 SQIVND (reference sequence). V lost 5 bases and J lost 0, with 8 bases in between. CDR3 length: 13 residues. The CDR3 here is CASSGTISYEQYF. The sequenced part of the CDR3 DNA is TGTGCCAGTAGTGGCACCATCTCCTACGAG.

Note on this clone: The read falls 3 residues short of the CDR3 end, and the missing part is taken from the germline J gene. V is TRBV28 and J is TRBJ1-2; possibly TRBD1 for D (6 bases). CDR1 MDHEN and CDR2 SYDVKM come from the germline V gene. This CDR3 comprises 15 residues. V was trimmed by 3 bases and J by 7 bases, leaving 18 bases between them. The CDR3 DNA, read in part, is TGTGCCAGCAGTTTCATAGAGGCAGGGGCCGGTGGC. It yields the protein CASSFIEAGAGG. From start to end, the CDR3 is CASSFIEAGAGGYTF.

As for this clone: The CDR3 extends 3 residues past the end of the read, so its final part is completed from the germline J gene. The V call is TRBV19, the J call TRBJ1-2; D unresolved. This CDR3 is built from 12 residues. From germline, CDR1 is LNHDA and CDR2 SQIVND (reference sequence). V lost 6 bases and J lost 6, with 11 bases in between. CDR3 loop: CASRVTPNGYTF. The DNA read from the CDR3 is TGTGCCAGTAGAGTCACTCCTAATGGC.

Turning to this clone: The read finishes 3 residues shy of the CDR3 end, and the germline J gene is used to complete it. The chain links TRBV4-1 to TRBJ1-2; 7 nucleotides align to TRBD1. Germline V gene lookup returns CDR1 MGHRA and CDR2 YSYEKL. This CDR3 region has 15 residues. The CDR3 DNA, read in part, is TGCGCCAGCAGCCAAGGACAACGACAGGGTGCCGGC. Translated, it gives CASSQGQRQGAG. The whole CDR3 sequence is CASSQGQRQGAGYTF.

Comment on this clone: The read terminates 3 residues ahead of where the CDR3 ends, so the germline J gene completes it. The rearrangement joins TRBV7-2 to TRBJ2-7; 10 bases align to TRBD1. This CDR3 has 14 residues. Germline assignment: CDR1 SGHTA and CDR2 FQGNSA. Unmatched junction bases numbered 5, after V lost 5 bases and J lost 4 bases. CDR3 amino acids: CASSPTGGVYEQYF. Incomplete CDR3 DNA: TGTGCCAGCAGCCCGACAGGGGGCGTTTACGAG.

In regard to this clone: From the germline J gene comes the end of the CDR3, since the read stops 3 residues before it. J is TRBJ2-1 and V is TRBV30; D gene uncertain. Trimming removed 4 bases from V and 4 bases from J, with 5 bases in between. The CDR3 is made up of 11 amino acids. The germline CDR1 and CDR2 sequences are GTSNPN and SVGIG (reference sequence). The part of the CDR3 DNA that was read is TGTGCCTGGAATAAATACAATGAG. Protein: CAWNKYNE. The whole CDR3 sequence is CAWNKYNEQFF.

CDR3 DNA (partial): TGTGCCAGCAGGGCGGGATCTAGCGGGAGGCGGGTAGATACG. This sequence encodes CASRAGSSGRRVDT. The full-length CDR3 reads as CASRAGSSGRRVDTQYF. This chain links TRBV28 with TRBJ2-3, with 11 bases aligning to TRBD2. The read terminates 3 residues ahead of where the CDR3 ends, so the germline J gene completes it. This CDR3 comprises 17 residues. J lost 5 bases, V lost 6 bases, and 13 bases had no gene match. Germline CDR1 reads MDHEN; CDR2 reads SYDVKM.

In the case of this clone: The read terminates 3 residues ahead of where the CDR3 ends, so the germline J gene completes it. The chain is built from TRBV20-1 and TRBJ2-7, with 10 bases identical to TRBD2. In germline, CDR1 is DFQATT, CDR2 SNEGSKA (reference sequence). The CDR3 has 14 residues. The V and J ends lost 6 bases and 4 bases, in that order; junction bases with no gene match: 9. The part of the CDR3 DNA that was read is TGCAGTGCGAAACTAGCGGGGCAATTTTACGAG. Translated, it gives CSAKLAGQFYE. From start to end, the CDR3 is CSAKLAGQFYEQYF.

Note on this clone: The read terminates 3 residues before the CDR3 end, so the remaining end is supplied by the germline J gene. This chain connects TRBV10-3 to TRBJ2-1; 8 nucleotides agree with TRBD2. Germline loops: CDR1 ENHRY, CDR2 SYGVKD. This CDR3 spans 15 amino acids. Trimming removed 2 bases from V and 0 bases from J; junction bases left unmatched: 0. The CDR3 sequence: CAISESGSSYNEQFF. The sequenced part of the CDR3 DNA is TGTGCCATCAGTGAGAGCGGGAGCTCCTACAATGAG.

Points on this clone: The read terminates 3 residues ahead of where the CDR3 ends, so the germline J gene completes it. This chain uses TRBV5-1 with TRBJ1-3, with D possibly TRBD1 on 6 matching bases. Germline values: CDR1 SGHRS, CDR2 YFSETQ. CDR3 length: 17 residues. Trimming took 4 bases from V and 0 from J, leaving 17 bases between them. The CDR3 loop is CASSRQQGTRSGNTIYF. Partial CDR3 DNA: TGCGCCAGCAGCAGACAACAGGGAACCCGCTCTGGAAACACC. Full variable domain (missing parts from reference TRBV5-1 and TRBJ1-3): KAGVTQTPRYLIKTRGQQVTLSCSPISGHRSVSWYQQTPGQGLQFLFEYFSETQRNKGNFPGRFSGRQFSNSRSEMNVSTLELGDSALYLCASSRQQGTRSGNTIYFGEGSWLTVV.

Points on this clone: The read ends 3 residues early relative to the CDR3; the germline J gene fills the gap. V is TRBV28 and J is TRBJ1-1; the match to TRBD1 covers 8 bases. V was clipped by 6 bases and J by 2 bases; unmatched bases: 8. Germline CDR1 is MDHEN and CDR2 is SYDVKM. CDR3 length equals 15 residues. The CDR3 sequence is CASRPQQGDNTEAFF. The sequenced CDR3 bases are TGTGCCAGCAGGCCTCAACAGGGGGATAACACTGAA.

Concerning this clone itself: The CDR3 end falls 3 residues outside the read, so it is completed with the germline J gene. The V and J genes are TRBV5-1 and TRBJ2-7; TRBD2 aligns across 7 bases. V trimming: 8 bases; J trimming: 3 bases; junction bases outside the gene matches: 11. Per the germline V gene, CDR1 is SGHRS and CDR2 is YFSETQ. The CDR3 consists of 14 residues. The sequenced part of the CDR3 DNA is TGCGCCAGTAACCCCTCGGGGGGTTTCTACGAG. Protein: CASNPSGGFYE. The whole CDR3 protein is CASNPSGGFYEQYF.

The sequenced part of the CDR3 DNA is TGTGCCAGCAGTTACCCTTATTCACCC. It translates to CASSYPYSP. The full-length CDR3 reads as CASSYPYSPLHF. The chain recombines TRBV6-2 or TRBV6-3 with TRBJ1-6; D not resolved. The read terminates 3 residues ahead of where the CDR3 ends, so the germline J gene completes it. Germline-derived CDR1 and CDR2 are MNHEY and SVGEGT. CDR3 length: 12 residues. The V and J ends lost 2 bases and 8 bases respectively, with 4 bases between them.

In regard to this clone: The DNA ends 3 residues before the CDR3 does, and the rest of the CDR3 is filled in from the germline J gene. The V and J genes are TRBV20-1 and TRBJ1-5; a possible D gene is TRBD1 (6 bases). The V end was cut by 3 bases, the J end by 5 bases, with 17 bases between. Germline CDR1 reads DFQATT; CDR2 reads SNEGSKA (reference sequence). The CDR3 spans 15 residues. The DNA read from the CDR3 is TGCAGTGCTAGGCCATTACAGGGTGTGGATCAGCCC. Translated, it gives CSARPLQGVDQP. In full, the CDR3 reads CSARPLQGVDQPQHF.